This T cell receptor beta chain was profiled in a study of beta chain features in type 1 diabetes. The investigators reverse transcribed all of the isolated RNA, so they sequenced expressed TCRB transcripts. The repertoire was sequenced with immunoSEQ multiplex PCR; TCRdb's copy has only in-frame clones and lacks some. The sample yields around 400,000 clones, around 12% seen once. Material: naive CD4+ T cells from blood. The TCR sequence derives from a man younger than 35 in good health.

This CDR3 is CATSRILNNEQYF. The CDR3 DNA is TGTGCCACCAGCAGAATATTAAACAACGAGCAGTACTTC. This rearrangement joins TRBV15 to TRBJ2-7; no clear D. The CDR3 loop spans 13 amino acids. Between the trimmed V and J ends, which lost 2 bases and 5 bases, there was a span of 10 bases. The germline CDR1 and CDR2 sequences are LNHNV and YYDKDF (reference sequence).